Listed below are T cell receptor beta chains from one sample, sequenced in a study of identical twins. TCRdb passed the 5' RACE reads through MiXCR, listing each CDR3 protein once. The repertoire has fewer than 350,000 distinct CDR3 sequences, about 8% of them found once; the top ten carry over 2%. The data also belong to a second study, concerning yellow fever vaccine responses in identical twins.

The sequenced sample consisted of memory (CD45RO+) T cells sorted from blood. The receptors were sampled from a woman aged 18-30 years in good health. The CDR3 runs from the conserved cysteine through the conserved F or W. Each record gives: clone size, V gene, D gene, J gene, CDR3 protein, CDR3 DNA. The D gene is left open where the match is weak. Size tells how often a clone was seen (once, few, many) or the class of an expanded clone, and some rows leave it out.

size: many; V: TRBV10-3; D: -; J: TRBJ2-3; CDR3: CAISVGEFADTQYF; DNA: TGTGCCATCAGTGTCGGGGAATTTGCAGATACGCAGTATTTT
size: -; V: TRBV25-1; D: TRBD2; J: TRBJ2-1; CDR3: CASKEAGANNEQFF; DNA: TGTGCCAGCAAGGAAGCGGGGGCTAACAATGAGCAGTTCTTC
size: -; V: TRBV27; D: TRBD2; J: TRBJ2-1; CDR3: CASRLIAGGYNEQFF; DNA: TGTGCCAGCAGGTTAATAGCGGGGGGGTATAATGAGCAGTTCTTC
size: few; V: TRBV5-5; D: -; J: TRBJ2-5; CDR3: CASSLASGSETQYF; DNA: TGTGCCAGCAGCTTGGCCTCGGGGTCGGAGACCCAGTACTTC
size: many; V: TRBV5-1; D: -; J: TRBJ1-1; CDR3: CASSLGRLGTEAFF; DNA: TGCGCCAGCAGCTTGGGAAGGTTGGGCACTGAAGCTTTCTTT
size: few; V: TRBV2; D: -; J: TRBJ2-1; CDR3: CASPTTNRLSRSYNEQFF; DNA: TGTGCCAGCCCGACAACCAACAGGCTTAGCCGCTCCTACAATGAGCAGTTCTTC
size: many; V: TRBV5-1; D: -; J: TRBJ2-3; CDR3: CASSLGRDSQYF; DNA: TGCGCCAGCAGCTTGGGCCGGGACTCACAGTATTTT
size: -; V: TRBV11-2; D: TRBD2; J: TRBJ2-1; CDR3: CASSPRGGSVSEQFF; DNA: TGTGCCAGCAGCCCACGGGGCGGGAGTGTCAGTGAGCAGTTCTTC
size: few; V: TRBV2; D: TRBD2; J: TRBJ2-2; CDR3: CASRSSGYTGELFF; DNA: TGTGCCAGCAGATCTAGCGGATACACCGGGGAGCTGTTTTTT
size: many; V: TRBV7-8; D: TRBD2; J: TRBJ2-3; CDR3: CASSLREGFDTQYF; DNA: TGTGCCAGCAGCTTGCGGGAGGGTTTCGATACGCAGTATTTT
size: -; V: TRBV10-2; D: -; J: TRBJ2-1; CDR3: CASSVGQASYNEQFF; DNA: TGCGCCAGCAGTGTTGGGCAGGCGTCCTACAATGAGCAGTTCTTC
size: -; V: TRBV9; D: TRBD1; J: TRBJ1-4; CDR3: CASSMSGTGLEKLFF; DNA: TGTGCCAGCAGCATGTCCGGGACAGGGTTAGAAAAACTGTTTTTT
size: many; V: TRBV7-9; D: -; J: TRBJ2-1; CDR3: CASSLEGAKQFF; DNA: TGTGCCAGCAGCTTAGAAGGGGCTAAGCAGTTCTTC
size: once; V: TRBV2; D: -; J: TRBJ2-6; CDR3: CASSVLVSGANVLTF; DNA: TGTGCCAGCAGTGTCTTGGTTTCTGGGGCCAACGTCCTGACTTTC
size: -; V: TRBV28; D: -; J: TRBJ1-2; CDR3: CASSLPGGSYGYTF; DNA: TGTGCCAGCAGTTTACCTGGTGGGAGCTATGGCTACACCTTC
size: few; V: TRBV20-1; D: -; J: TRBJ1-6; CDR3: CSAFPQSSYNSPLHF; DNA: TGCAGTGCTTTCCCTCAGTCCTCCTATAATTCACCCCTCCACTTT
size: many; V: TRBV12-3/TRBV12-4; D: TRBD2; J: TRBJ2-5; CDR3: CASSYLAAQETQYF; DNA: TGTGCCAGCAGTTACCTAGCGGCCCAAGAGACCCAGTACTTC
size: many; V: TRBV4-1; D: -; J: TRBJ1-1; CDR3: CASSLLGRRDEAFF; DNA: TGCGCCAGCAGCCTGCTCGGACGAAGAGATGAAGCTTTCTTT
size: -; V: TRBV12-3/TRBV12-4; D: -; J: TRBJ1-4; CDR3: CASRRSLANEKLFF; DNA: TGTGCCAGCAGACGATCTCTGGCGAATGAAAAACTGTTTTTT
size: many; V: TRBV5-6; D: -; J: TRBJ1-3; CDR3: CASSFSDQRNTIYF; DNA: TGTGCCAGCAGCTTCAGCGATCAGAGAAACACCATATATTTT
size: -; V: TRBV20-1; D: TRBD2; J: TRBJ2-1; CDR3: CSAIVAGRSYNEQFF; DNA: TGCAGTGCTATCGTAGCGGGACGCTCCTACAATGAGCAGTTCTTC
size: many; V: TRBV12-3/TRBV12-4; D: -; J: TRBJ2-1; CDR3: CASSSLVSSYNEQFF; DNA: TGTGCCAGCAGTTCATTGGTTAGCTCCTACAATGAGCAGTTCTTC
size: -; V: TRBV12-3/TRBV12-4; D: TRBD1; J: TRBJ1-5; CDR3: CASSLSDRAGQPQHF; DNA: TGTGCCAGCAGTTTATCGGACAGGGCGGGACAGCCCCAGCATTTT
size: -; V: TRBV6-2/TRBV6-3; D: -; J: TRBJ2-7; CDR3: CASSYRSSYEQYF; DNA: TGTGCCAGCAGTTATCGTAGCTCCTACGAGCAGTACTTC
size: few; V: TRBV4-1; D: -; J: TRBJ1-2; CDR3: CASSQDFMSGSYGYTF; DNA: TGCGCCAGCAGCCAAGATTTCATGTCGGGCAGCTATGGCTACACCTTC
size: -; V: TRBV20-1; D: -; J: TRBJ2-7; CDR3: CSAHPPGSYEQYF; DNA: TGCAGTGCTCACCCACCGGGCTCCTACGAGCAGTACTTC
size: many; V: TRBV27; D: -; J: TRBJ2-5; CDR3: CATRRGATQYF; DNA: TGTGCCACTCGGAGGGGGGCAACCCAGTACTTC
size: -; V: TRBV6-4; D: -; J: TRBJ2-3; CDR3: CASSDSSPGVGADTQYF; DNA: TGTGCCAGCAGTGACTCGTCGCCTGGCGTAGGGGCAGATACGCAGTATTTT
size: -; V: TRBV27; D: -; J: TRBJ2-2; CDR3: CASSFEGHTGELFF; DNA: TGTGCCAGCAGTTTCGAGGGACACACCGGGGAGCTGTTTTTT
size: many; V: TRBV27; D: -; J: TRBJ1-5; CDR3: CASSLRGQPQHF; DNA: TGTGCCAGCAGTTTAAGGGGTCAGCCCCAGCATTTT
size: -; V: TRBV6-1; D: TRBD1; J: TRBJ1-2; CDR3: CASSLDRGPGYGYTF; DNA: TGTGCCAGCAGTCTGGACAGGGGGCCTGGCTATGGCTACACCTTC
size: few; V: TRBV6-5; D: -; J: TRBJ2-5; CDR3: CASSTRRGGLGETQYF; DNA: TGTGCCAGCAGTACTCGCAGGGGCGGTTTAGGAGAGACCCAGTACTTC
size: many; V: TRBV5-1; D: TRBD1; J: TRBJ2-7; CDR3: CASSEGDRVQYEQYF; DNA: TGCGCCAGCAGCGAGGGGGACAGGGTACAATACGAGCAGTACTTC
size: many; V: TRBV5-1; D: -; J: TRBJ1-6; CDR3: CASNRDYNSPLHF; DNA: TGCGCCAGCAACAGGGATTATAATTCACCCCTCCACTTT
size: -; V: TRBV2; D: -; J: TRBJ1-3; CDR3: CASSEAGTKAGNTIYF; DNA: TGTGCCAGCAGTGAAGCGGGCACAAAGGCTGGAAACACCATATATTTT
size: once; V: TRBV5-1; D: TRBD1; J: TRBJ2-1; CDR3: CASSHDRVNEQLF; DNA: TGCGCCAGCAGCCACGACAGGGTCAATGAGCAGCTCTTC
size: many; V: TRBV6-5; D: TRBD1; J: TRBJ2-5; CDR3: CASSNGGQGETQYF; DNA: TGTGCCAGCAGTAACGGGGGACAGGGCGAGACCCAGTACTTC
size: -; V: TRBV10-2; D: -; J: TRBJ2-5; CDR3: CASRQEAQYF; DNA: TGCGCCAGCAGACAAGAGGCCCAGTACTTC
size: -; V: TRBV2; D: -; J: TRBJ1-4; CDR3: CASSALLGSNEKLFF; DNA: TGTGCCAGCAGCGCACTCCTGGGATCTAATGAAAAACTGTTTTTT
size: -; V: TRBV28; D: -; J: TRBJ2-5; CDR3: CASSPDRPGKMDQYF; DNA: TGTGCCAGCAGTCCGGACAGACCCGGCAAGATGGACCAGTACTTC